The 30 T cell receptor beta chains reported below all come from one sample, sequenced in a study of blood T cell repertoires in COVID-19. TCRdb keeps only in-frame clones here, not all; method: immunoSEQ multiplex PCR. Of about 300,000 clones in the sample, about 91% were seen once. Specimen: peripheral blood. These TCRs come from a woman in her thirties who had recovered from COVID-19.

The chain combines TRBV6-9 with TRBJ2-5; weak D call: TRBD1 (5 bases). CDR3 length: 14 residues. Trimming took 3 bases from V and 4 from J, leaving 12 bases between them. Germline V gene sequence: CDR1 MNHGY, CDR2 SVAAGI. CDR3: CASSYLQGGETQYF. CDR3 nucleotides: TGTGCCAGCAGTTACCTCCAGGGCGGAGAGACCCAGTACTTC.

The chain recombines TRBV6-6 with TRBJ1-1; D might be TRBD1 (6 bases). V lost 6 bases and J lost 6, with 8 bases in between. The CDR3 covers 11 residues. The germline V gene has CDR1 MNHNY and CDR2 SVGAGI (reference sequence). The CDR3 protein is CASSEGAEAFF. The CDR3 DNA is TGTGCCAGCAGCGAGGGGGCTGAAGCTTTCTTT.

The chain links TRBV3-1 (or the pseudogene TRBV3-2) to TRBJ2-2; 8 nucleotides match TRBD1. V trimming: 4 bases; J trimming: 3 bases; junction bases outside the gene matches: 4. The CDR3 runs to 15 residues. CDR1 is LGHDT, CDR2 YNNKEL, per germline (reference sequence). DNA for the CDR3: TGTGCCAGCAGCCGCGGACAGGGATACACCGGGGAGCTGTTTTTT. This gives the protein CASSRGQGYTGELFF.

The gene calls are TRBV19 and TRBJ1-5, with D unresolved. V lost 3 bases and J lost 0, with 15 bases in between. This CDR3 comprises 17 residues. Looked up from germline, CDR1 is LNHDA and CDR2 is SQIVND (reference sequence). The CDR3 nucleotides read TGTGCCAGTAGTATCCCCGCTGAGGTAAATAGCAATCAGCCCCAGCATTTT. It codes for CASSIPAEVNSNQPQHF.

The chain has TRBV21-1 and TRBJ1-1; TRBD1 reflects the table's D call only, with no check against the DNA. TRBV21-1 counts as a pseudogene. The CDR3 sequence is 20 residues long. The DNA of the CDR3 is TGTGCCAGCAGCAAAGCCGCCGGGACATCAACGCGAGAGCAGAACACTGAAGCTTTCTTT. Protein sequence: CASSKAAGTSTREQNTEAFF.

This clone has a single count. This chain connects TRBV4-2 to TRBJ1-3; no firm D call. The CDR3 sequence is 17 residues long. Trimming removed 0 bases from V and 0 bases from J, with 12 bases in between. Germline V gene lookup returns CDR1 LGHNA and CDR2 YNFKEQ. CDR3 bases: TGTGCCAGCAGCCAAGATCTCGGTCTACGCTCTGGAAACACCATATATTTT. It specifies CASSQDLGLRSGNTIYF.

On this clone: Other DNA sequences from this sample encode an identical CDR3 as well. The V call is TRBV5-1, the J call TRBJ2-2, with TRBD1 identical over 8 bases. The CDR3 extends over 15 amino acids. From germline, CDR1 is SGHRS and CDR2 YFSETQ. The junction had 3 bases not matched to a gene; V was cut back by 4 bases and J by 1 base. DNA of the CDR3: TGCGCCAGCAGCCCTGGACAGGGGAACACCGGGGAGCTGTTTTTT. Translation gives CASSPGQGNTGELFF.

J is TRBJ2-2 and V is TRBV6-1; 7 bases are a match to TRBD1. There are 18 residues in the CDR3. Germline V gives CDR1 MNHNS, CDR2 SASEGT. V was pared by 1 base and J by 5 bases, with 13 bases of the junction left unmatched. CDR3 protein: CASSEVVWSTGKTGELFF. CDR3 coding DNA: TGTGCCAGCAGTGAAGTGGTCTGGTCGACAGGGAAGACCGGGGAGCTGTTTTTT.

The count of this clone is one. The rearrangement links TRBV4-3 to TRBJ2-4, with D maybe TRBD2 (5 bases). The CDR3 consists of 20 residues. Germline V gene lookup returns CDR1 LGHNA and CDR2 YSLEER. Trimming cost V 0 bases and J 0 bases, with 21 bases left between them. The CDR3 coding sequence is TGCGCCAGCAGCCAAGATGGCCTCGCACCAGCCGGACTAGCCAAAAACATTCAGTACTTC. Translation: CASSQDGLAPAGLAKNIQYF.

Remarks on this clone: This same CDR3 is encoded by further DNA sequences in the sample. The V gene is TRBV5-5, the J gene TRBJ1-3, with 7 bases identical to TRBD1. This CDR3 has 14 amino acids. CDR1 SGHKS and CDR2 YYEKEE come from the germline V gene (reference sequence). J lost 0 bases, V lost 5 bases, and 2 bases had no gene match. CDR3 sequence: CASRSGGSGNTIYF. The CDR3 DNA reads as TGTGCCAGCAGGTCAGGGGGCTCTGGAAACACCATATATTTT.

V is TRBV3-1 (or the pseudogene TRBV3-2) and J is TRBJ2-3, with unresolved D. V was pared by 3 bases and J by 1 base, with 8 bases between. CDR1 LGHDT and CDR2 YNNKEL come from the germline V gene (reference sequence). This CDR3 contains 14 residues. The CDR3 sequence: CASSHGLRTDTQYF. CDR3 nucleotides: TGTGCCAGCAGCCATGGGCTTCGCACAGATACGCAGTATTTT.

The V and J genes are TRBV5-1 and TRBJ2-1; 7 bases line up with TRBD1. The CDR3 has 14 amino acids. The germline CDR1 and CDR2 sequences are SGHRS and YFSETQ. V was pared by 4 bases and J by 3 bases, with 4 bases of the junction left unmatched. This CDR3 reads CASSGDSNYNEQFF. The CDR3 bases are TGCGCCAGCAGCGGGGACAGTAACTACAATGAGCAGTTCTTC. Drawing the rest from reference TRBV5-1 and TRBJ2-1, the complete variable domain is KAGVTQTPRYLIKTRGQQVTLSCSPISGHRSVSWYQQTPGQGLQFLFEYFSETQRNKGNFPGRFSGRQFSNSRSEMNVSTLELGDSALYLCASSGDSNYNEQFFGPGTRLTVL.

The CDR3 nucleotides are TGCGCCAGCAGCCCGACTAGCGGGGGGTTCATTGGTGAGCAGTTCTTC. Translating gives CASSPTSGGFIGEQFF. The chain joins TRBV4-3 to TRBJ2-1; 13 bases agree with TRBD2. V shed 4 bases and J 9 bases; nucleotides not matched to a gene: 9. Germline loops: CDR1 LGHNA, CDR2 YSLEER. CDR3 size: 16 residues.

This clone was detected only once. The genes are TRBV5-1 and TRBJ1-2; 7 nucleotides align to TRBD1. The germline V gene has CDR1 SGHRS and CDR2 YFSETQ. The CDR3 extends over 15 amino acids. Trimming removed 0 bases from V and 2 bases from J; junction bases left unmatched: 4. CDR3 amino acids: CASSLAGGKNYGYTF. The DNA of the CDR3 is TGCGCCAGCAGCTTGGCAGGGGGGAAGAACTATGGCTACACCTTC.

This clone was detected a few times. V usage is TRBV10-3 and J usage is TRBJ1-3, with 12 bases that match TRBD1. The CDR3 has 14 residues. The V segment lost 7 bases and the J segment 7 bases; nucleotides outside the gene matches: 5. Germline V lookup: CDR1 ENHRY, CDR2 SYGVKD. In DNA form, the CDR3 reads TGTGCCATCAATCCGGGACAGGGGGCGAACACCATATATTTT. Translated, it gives CAINPGQGANTIYF.

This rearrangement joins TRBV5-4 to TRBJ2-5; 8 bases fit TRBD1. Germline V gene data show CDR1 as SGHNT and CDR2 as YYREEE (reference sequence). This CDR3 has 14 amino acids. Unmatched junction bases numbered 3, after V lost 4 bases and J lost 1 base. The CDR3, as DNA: TGTGCCAGCAGCCCGCAGGGGGCCCAAGAGACCCAGTACTTC. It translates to CASSPQGAQETQYF.

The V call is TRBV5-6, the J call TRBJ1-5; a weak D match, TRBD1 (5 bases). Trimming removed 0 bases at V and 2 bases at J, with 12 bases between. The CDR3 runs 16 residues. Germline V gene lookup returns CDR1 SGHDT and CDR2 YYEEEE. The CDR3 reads CASSLGGDARNQPQHF. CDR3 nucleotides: TGTGCCAGCAGCTTGGGCGGGGACGCCCGCAATCAGCCCCAGCATTTT.

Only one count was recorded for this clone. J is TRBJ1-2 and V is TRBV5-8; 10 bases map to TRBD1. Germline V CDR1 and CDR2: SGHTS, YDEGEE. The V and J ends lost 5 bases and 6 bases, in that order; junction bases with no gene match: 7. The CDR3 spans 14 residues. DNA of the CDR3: TGTGCCAGCAGATACAGACAGGGGGCGAATGGCTACACCTTC. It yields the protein CASRYRQGANGYTF.

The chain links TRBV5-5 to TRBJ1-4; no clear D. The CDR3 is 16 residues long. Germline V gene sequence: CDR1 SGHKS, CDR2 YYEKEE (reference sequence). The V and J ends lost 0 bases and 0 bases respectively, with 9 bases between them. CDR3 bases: TGTGCCAGCAGCTTGGGGCTGCTTGCAACTAATGAAAAACTGTTTTTT. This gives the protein CASSLGLLATNEKLFF.

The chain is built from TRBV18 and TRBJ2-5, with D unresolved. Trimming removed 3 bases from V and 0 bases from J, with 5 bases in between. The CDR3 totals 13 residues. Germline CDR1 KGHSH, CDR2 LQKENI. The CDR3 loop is CASSPQYQETQYF. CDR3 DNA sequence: TGTGCCAGCTCACCCCAGTACCAAGAGACCCAGTACTTC.

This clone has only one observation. The CDR3 DNA follows: TGTGCCACCAGCAGAGACGGGATAACCGCTTTCTTT. Encoded protein: CATSRDGITAFF. The chain is built from TRBV15 and TRBJ1-1; D gene ambiguous. Germline-derived CDR1 and CDR2 are LNHNV and YYDKDF (reference sequence). Trimming shortened V by 0 bases and J by 11 bases, and 10 bases separated the two germline ends. CDR3 size: 12 residues. The whole variable domain, filled in from reference TRBV15 and TRBJ1-1, reads DAMVIQNPRYQVTQFGKPVTLSCSQTLNHNVMYWYQQKSSQAPKLLFHYYDKDFNNEADTPDNFQSRRPNTSFCFLDIRSPGLGDTAMYLCATSRDGITAFFGQGTRLTVV.

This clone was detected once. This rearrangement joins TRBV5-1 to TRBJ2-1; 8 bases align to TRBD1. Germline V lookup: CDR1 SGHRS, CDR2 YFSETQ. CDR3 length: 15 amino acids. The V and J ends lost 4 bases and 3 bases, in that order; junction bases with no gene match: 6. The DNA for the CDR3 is TGCGCCAGCAGCGGCCGGGACAGGATCTACAATGAGCAGTTCTTC. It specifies CASSGRDRIYNEQFF.

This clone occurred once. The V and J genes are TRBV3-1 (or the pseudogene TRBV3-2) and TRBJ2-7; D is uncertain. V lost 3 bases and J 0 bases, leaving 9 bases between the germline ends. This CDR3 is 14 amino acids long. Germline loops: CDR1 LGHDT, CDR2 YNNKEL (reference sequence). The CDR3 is CASSQAAFSYEQYF. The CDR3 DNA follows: TGTGCCAGCAGCCAGGCAGCGTTCTCCTACGAGCAGTACTTC.

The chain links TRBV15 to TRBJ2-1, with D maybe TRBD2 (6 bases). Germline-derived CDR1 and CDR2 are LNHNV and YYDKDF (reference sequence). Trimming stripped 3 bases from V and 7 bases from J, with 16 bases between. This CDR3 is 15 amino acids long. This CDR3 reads CATSSGYSSGNEQFF. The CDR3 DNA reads TGTGCCACCAGCAGTGGTTATTCAAGCGGGAATGAGCAGTTCTTC. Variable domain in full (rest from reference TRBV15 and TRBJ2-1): DAMVIQNPRYQVTQFGKPVTLSCSQTLNHNVMYWYQQKSSQAPKLLFHYYDKDFNNEADTPDNFQSRRPNTSFCFLDIRSPGLGDTAMYLCATSSGYSSGNEQFFGPGTRLTVL.

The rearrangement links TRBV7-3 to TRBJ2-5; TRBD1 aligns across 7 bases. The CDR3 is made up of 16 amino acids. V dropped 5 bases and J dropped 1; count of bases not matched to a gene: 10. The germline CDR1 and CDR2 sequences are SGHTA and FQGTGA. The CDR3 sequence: CASSRTGDLSQETQYF. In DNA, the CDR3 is TGTGCCAGCAGCCGAACAGGGGACCTATCCCAAGAGACCCAGTACTTC.

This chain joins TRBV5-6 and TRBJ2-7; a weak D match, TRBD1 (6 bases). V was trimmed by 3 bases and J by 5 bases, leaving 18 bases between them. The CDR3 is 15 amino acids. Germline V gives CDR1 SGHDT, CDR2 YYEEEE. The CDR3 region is CASSSTGPLSHEQYF. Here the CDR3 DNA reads TGTGCCAGCAGCTCTACAGGGCCCCTTTCGCACGAGCAGTACTTC.

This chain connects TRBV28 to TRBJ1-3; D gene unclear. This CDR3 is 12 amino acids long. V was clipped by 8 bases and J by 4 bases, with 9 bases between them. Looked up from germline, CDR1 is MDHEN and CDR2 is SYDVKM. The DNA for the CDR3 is TGTGCCAGCTCGAGTGTCGGAAACACCATATATTTT. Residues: CASSSVGNTIYF. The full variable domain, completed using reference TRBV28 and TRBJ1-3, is DVKVTQSSRYLVKRTGEKVFLECVQDMDHENMFWYRQDPGLGLRLIYFSYDVKMKEKGDIPEGYSVSREKKERFSLILESASTNQTSMYLCASSSVGNTIYFGEGSWLTVV.

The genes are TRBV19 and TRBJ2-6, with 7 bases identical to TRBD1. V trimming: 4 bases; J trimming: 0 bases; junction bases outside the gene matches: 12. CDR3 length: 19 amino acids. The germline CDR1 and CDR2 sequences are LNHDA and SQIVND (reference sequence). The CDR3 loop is CASSTNLGTVYSGANVLTF. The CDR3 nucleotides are TGTGCCAGTAGTACGAATCTCGGGACAGTCTACTCTGGGGCCAACGTCCTGACTTTC.

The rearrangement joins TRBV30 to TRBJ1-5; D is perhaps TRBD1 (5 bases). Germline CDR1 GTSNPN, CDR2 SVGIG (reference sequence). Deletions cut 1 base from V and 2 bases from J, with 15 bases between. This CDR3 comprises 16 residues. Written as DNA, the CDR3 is TGTGCCTGGAGTGGTCCTAAATGGGGGGGCAATCAGCCCCAGCATTTT. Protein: CAWSGPKWGGNQPQHF.

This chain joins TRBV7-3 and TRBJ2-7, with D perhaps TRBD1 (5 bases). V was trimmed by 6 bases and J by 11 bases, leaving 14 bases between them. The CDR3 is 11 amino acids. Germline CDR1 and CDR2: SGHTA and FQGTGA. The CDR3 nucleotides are TGTGCCAGCAGAGACGTCATAGGGGAGTACTTC. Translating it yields CASRDVIGEYF.